This TCR beta chain appears in the sequencing data of a study of T cells after somatic rescue of genetic block. The CDR3 runs to 15 residues. Trimming took off 0 bases at V and 7 bases at J, with 12 bases between the two ends. Germline V gene data show CDR1 as SEHNR and CDR2 as FQNEAQ (reference sequence). Sequencing was performed with immunoSEQ multiplex PCR; in TCRdb, only in-frame clones are kept and a portion is missing. The sample lists approximately 70,000 clones, more than 75% seen once, with approximately 3% in the top ten. Sequencing was carried out using peripheral blood mononuclear cells (PBMCs). The genes are TRBV7-9 and TRBJ2-2, with D maybe TRBD1 (7 bases). The TCR originated in a man aged 25-45 years. This CDR3 is CASSLATGRNGELFF. The CDR3 bases are TGTGCCAGCAGCTTAGCGACAGGGAGGAACGGGGAGCTGTTTTTT.